Shown below are 5 T cell receptor beta chains from a single sample sequenced in a study of blood T cells in healthy people across ages. Combining a sample-barcoded 5' primer with a J-beta primer mix, a second PCR ran for roughly 6 to 11 cycles. One entry per CDR3 protein, called by TCRdb with MiXCR from the 5' RACE reads. Of 910,000 or so distinct CDR3 sequences in the sample, roughly half were seen once. Material for sequencing was blood. Source of these receptors: a woman aged 55-69 years in good health.

This chain connects TRBV11-2 to TRBJ2-3, with TRBD2 matching over 14 bases. V gave up 5 bases and J gave up 7 bases; unmatched junction bases: 11. CDR1 SGHAT and CDR2 FQNNGV come from the germline V gene. The CDR3 has 17 residues. The chain's CDR3 is CASSGLTGLAGGHTQYF. Here the CDR3 DNA reads TGTGCCAGCAGCGGTCTAACCGGACTAGCGGGAGGACATACGCAGTATTTT.

V and J are TRBV4-1 and TRBJ2-1; D might be TRBD2 (6 bases). The germline CDR1 and CDR2 sequences are MGHRA and YSYEKL. V lost 5 bases and J lost 2, with 13 bases in between. CDR3 length equals 15 residues. CDR3 loop: CASSSGVAAYNEQFF. Here the CDR3 DNA reads TGCGCCAGCAGCTCGGGGGTAGCGGCCTACAATGAGCAGTTCTTC.

This clonotype was observed a few times. The J gene is TRBJ2-7, the V gene TRBV20-1; D not certain. Trimming stripped 3 bases from V and 0 bases from J, with 9 bases between. The germline V gene has CDR1 DFQATT and CDR2 SNEGSKA (reference sequence). The CDR3 extends over 13 amino acids. CDR3: CSASPGYSYEQYF. The CDR3 DNA reads as TGCAGTGCTAGCCCCGGGTACTCCTACGAGCAGTACTTC.

This clonotype was detected many times. The rearrangement joins TRBV7-9 to TRBJ2-5, with 9 bases that match TRBD2. The CDR3 runs 16 residues. Germline V gene lookup returns CDR1 SEHNR and CDR2 FQNEAQ (reference sequence). J gave up 2 bases and V 4 bases, and 8 bases lay outside the gene matches. This chain's CDR3 is CASSSRWTSEQETQYF. The CDR3 coding sequence is TGTGCCAGCAGCTCGCGATGGACTAGCGAACAAGAGACCCAGTACTTC.

This chain links TRBV7-2 with TRBJ2-1, with 8 bases matching TRBD2. Unmatched junction bases numbered 7, after V lost 5 bases and J lost 4 bases. The CDR3 has 15 amino acids. The germline gives CDR1 SGHTA, CDR2 FQGNSA. For the CDR3, the DNA is TGTGCCAGCAGCGGGGCTAGCGGGCCTTACAATGAGCAGTTCTTC. Its translation is CASSGASGPYNEQFF.